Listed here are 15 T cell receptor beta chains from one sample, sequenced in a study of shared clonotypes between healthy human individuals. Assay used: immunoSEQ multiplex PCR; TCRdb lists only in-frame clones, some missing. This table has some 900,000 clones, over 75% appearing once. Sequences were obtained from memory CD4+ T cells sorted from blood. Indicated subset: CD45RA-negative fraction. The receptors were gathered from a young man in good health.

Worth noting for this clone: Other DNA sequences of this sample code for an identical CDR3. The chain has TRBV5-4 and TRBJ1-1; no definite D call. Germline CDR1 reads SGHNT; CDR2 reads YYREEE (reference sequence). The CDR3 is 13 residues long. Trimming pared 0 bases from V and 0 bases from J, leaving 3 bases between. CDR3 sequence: CASSLALNTEAFF. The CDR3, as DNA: TGTGCCAGCAGCTTGGCGCTGAACACTGAAGCTTTCTTT. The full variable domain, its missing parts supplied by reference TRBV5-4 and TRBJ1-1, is ETGVTQSPTHLIKTRGQQVTLRCSSQSGHNTVSWYQQALGQGPQFIFQYYREEENGRGNFPPRFSGLQFPNYSSELNVNALELDDSALYLCASSLALNTEAFFGQGTRLTVV.

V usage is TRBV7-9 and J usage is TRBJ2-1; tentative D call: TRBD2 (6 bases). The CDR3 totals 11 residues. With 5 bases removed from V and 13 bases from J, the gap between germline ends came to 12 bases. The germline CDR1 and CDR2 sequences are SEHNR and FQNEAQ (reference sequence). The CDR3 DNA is TGTGCCAGCAGCGCTAGCGAGGTACAGTTCTTC. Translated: CASSASEVQFF. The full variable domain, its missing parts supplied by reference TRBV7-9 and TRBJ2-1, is DTGVSQNPRHKITKRGQNVTFRCDPISEHNRLYWYRQTLGQGPEFLTYFQNEAQLEKSRLLSDRFSAERPKGSFSTLEIQRTEQGDSAMYLCASSASEVQFFGPGTRLTVL.

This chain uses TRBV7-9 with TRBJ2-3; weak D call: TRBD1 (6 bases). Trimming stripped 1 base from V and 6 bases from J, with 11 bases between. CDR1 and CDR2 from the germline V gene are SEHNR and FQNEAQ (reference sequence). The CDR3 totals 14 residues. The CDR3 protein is CASSLGRGGDTQYF. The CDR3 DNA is TGTGCCAGCAGCTTAGGAAGAGGGGGTGATACGCAGTATTTT.

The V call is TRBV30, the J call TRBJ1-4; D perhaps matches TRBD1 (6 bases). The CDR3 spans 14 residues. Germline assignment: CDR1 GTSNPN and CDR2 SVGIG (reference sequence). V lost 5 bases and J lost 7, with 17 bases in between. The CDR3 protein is CAWSPGVSGEKLFF. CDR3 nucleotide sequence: TGTGCCTGGTCCCCAGGGGTCTCGGGTGAAAAACTGTTTTTT.

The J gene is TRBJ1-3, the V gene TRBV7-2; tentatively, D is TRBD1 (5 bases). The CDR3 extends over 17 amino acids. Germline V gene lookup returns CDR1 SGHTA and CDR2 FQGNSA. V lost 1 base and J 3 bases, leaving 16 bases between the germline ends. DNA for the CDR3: TGTGCCAGCAGCTTAGGTGCAGGGACCATTTTTGGAAACACCATATATTTT. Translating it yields CASSLGAGTIFGNTIYF.

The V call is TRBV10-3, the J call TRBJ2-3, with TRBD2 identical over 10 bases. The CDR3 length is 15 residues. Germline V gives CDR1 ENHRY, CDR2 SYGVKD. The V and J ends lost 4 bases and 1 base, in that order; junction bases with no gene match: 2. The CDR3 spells CAISGGTSGTDTQYF. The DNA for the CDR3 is TGTGCCATCAGTGGAGGGACTAGCGGCACAGATACGCAGTATTTT.

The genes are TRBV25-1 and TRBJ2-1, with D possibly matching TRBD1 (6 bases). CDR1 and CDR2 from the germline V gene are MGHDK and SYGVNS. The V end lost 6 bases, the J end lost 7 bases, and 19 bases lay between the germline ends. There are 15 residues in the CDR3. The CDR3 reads CASSRSTGTHNEQFF. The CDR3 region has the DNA TGTGCCAGCAGCAGATCGACAGGAACCCATAATGAGCAGTTCTTC. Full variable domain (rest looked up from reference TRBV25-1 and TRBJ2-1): EADIYQTPRYLVIGTGKKITLECSQTMGHDKMYWYQQDPGMELHLIHYSYGVNSTEKGDLSSESTVSRIRTEHFPLTLESARPSHTSQYLCASSRSTGTHNEQFFGPGTRLTVL.

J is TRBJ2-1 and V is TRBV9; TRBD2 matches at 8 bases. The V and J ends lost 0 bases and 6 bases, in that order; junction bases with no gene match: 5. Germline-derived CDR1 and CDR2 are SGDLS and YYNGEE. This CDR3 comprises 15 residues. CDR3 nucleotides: TGTGCCAGCAGCGTAGAGGCGGGAGGAATCAATGAGCAGTTCTTC. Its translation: CASSVEAGGINEQFF. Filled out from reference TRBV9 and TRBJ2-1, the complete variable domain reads DSGVTQTPKHLITATGQRVTLRCSPRSGDLSVYWYQQSLDQGLQFLIQYYNGEERAKGNILERFSAQQFPDLHSELNLSSLELGDSALYFCASSVEAGGINEQFFGPGTRLTVL.

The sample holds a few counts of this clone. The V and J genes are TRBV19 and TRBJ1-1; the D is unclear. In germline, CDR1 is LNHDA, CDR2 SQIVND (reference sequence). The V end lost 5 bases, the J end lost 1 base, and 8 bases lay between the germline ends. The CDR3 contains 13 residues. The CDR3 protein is CASSERKNTEAFF. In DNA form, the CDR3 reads TGTGCCAGTAGTGAGCGGAAGAACACTGAAGCTTTCTTT.

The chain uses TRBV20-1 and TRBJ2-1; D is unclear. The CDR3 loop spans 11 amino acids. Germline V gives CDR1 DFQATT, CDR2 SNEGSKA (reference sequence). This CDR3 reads CSVRFGNEQFF. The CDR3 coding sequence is TGCAGCGTGCGATTCGGAAATGAGCAGTTCTTC.

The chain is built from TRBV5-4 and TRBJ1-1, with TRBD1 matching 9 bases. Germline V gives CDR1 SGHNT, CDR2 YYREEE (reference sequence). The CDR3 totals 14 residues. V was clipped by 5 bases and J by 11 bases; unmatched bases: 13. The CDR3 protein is CASSLFNTGGGAFF. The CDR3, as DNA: TGTGCCAGCAGTTTATTTAATACAGGGGGCGGCGCTTTCTTT.

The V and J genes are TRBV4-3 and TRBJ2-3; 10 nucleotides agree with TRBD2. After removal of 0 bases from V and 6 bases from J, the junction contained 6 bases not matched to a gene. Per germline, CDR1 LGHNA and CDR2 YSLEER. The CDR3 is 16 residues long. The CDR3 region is CASSQERSGRMDTQYF. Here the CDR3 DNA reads TGCGCCAGCAGCCAAGAACGTAGCGGGAGGATGGATACGCAGTATTTT.

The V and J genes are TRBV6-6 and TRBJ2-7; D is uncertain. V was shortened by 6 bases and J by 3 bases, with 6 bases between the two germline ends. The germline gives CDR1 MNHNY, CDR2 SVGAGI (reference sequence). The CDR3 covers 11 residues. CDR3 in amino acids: CASSLDYEQYF. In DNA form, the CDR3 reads TGTGCCAGCAGCCTAGACTACGAGCAGTACTTC.

Written as DNA, the CDR3 is TGTGCCAGCAGCTCGGACCTCAATCAGCCCCAGCATTTT. Translating gives CASSSDLNQPQHF. The chain recombines TRBV7-8 with TRBJ1-5; D call uncertain. Per the germline V gene, CDR1 is SGHVS and CDR2 is FQNEAQ. The V and J ends lost 4 bases and 3 bases respectively, with 7 bases between them. The CDR3 length is 13 residues.

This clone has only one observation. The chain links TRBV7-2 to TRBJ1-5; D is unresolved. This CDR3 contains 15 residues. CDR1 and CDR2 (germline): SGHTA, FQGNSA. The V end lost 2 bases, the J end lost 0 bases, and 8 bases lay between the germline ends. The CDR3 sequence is CASSLWATSNQPQHF. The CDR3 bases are TGTGCCAGCAGCTTATGGGCTACTAGCAATCAGCCCCAGCATTTT.